Listed below are T cell receptor beta chains from one sample, sequenced in a study of radiotherapy plus CTLA-4 blockade in lung cancer. Here immunoSEQ multiplex PCR was the method, and the copy in TCRdb shows in-frame clones only, minus some. This sample has tens of thousands of clones, with 79% found just once. The sample was peripheral blood, taken from a patient treated with radiotherapy plus ipilimumab. These receptors were obtained from a human donor with non-small cell lung cancer that progressed on radiotherapy plus ipilimumab. Each CDR3 is given with its conserved first and last residue. The D gene is left open where the match is weak. Only part of the rows carry a size: once, few, many, or a class if the clone is expanded.

length: 16
V: TRBV2
size: .
J: TRBJ2-7
D: TRBD2
DNA: TGTGCCAGCAGTGAAAGGGCTAGCGGGAGGGCGAGTGAGCAGTACTTC
CDR3: CASSERASGRASEQYF

length: 11
V: TRBV30
size: .
J: TRBJ2-3
D: .
DNA: TGTGCCTGGAGTCTAGGGGAAACGCAGTATTTT
CDR3: CAWSLGETQYF

length: 12
V: TRBV6-5
size: few
J: TRBJ2-5
D: .
DNA: TGTGCCAGCAGTTACGGGGGACGGACCCAGTACTTC
CDR3: CASSYGGRTQYF

length: 15
V: TRBV6-1
size: .
J: TRBJ1-5
D: .
DNA: TGTGCCAGCAGTGAAGTCGGACAGATCAATCAGCCCCAGCATTTT
CDR3: CASSEVGQINQPQHF

length: 13
V: TRBV2
size: .
J: TRBJ1-4
D: .
DNA: TGTGCCAGCAGAAGGCAGGGAGGGGAAAAACTGTTTTTT
CDR3: CASRRQGGEKLFF

length: 12
V: TRBV6-5
size: .
J: TRBJ1-5
D: .
DNA: TGTGCCAGTCGGCCCCTTCGGCAGCCCCAGCATTTT
CDR3: CASRPLRQPQHF

length: 18
V: TRBV5-6
size: .
J: TRBJ2-5
D: .
DNA: TGTGCCAGCAGCTTGTCCGGGGGAGGAATGTCGAACCAAGAGACCCAGTACTTC
CDR3: CASSLSGGGMSNQETQYF

length: 16
V: TRBV5-1
size: .
J: TRBJ2-5
D: .
DNA: TGCGCCAGCAGCTCGGCTTTGACAGGCGCCCAAGAGACCCAGTACTTC
CDR3: CASSSALTGAQETQYF

length: 16
V: TRBV28
size: .
J: TRBJ2-3
D: TRBD2
DNA: TGTGCCAGCAGTTTAAGTAGCGGGGGAGTGGCAGATACGCAGTATTTT
CDR3: CASSLSSGGVADTQYF

length: 13
V: TRBV11-2
size: .
J: TRBJ2-7
D: .
DNA: TGTGCCAGCAGCTCGGGGGCTCGGGACGAGCAGTACTTC
CDR3: CASSSGARDEQYF

length: 15
V: TRBV6-5
size: .
J: TRBJ2-2
D: .
DNA: TGTGCCAGCAGCCTTCTTACCGGGAACACCGGGGAGCTGTTTTTT
CDR3: CASSLLTGNTGELFF

length: 12
V: TRBV4-2
size: .
J: TRBJ1-1
D: TRBD1
DNA: TGTGCCAGCAGGACAGGGAGTACTGAAGCTTTCTTT
CDR3: CASRTGSTEAFF

length: 15
V: TRBV7-9
size: .
J: TRBJ2-1
D: TRBD1
DNA: TGTGCCAGCAGCATATTAACAGGGGGCGATTTTGAGCAGTTCTTC
CDR3: CASSILTGGDFEQFF

length: 16
V: TRBV28
size: .
J: TRBJ2-5
D: TRBD1
DNA: TGTGCCAGCAGGGACAGGGTTCGAGAATGGGGAGAGACCCAGTACTTC
CDR3: CASRDRVREWGETQYF

length: 14
V: TRBV2
size: .
J: TRBJ2-5
D: .
DNA: TGTGCCAGCAGTGAAGTGGGGGTCCAAGAGACCCAGTACTTC
CDR3: CASSEVGVQETQYF

length: 11
V: TRBV6-6
size: .
J: TRBJ2-2
D: .
DNA: TGTGCCAGCACCAAATCCGGGGAGCTGTTTTTT
CDR3: CASTKSGELFF

length: 16
V: TRBV5-1
size: .
J: TRBJ2-2
D: TRBD1
DNA: TGCGCCAGCAGCTTGGATGTGACAGGGGACACCGGGGAGCTGTTTTTT
CDR3: CASSLDVTGDTGELFF

length: 14
V: TRBV28
size: .
J: TRBJ1-4
D: TRBD1
DNA: TGTGCCAGCAGTTTAAAGAGGGGGCATGAAAAACTGTTTTTT
CDR3: CASSLKRGHEKLFF

length: 14
V: TRBV9
size: .
J: TRBJ2-7
D: .
DNA: TGTGCCAGCAGCTACGGTTTAGGATCCTACGAGCAGTACTTC
CDR3: CASSYGLGSYEQYF

length: 15
V: TRBV6-5
size: .
J: TRBJ2-1
D: .
DNA: TGTGCCAGCAGTTACACGACAGGCCCCTACAATGAGCAGTTCTTC
CDR3: CASSYTTGPYNEQFF

length: 13
V: TRBV6-5
size: .
J: TRBJ2-3
D: TRBD2
DNA: TGTGCCAGCAGTTACTCAACGACTAGCGGGCAGTATTTT
CDR3: CASSYSTTSGQYF

length: 16
V: TRBV18
size: .
J: TRBJ2-3
D: .
DNA: TGTGCCAGCTCACCCACCCAAGGCAGGGTGACAGATACGCAGTATTTT
CDR3: CASSPTQGRVTDTQYF

length: 16
V: TRBV6-5
size: .
J: TRBJ1-3
D: .
DNA: TGTGCCAGCAGTTTCCTAGGGGGGTTCTCTGGAAACACCATATATTTT
CDR3: CASSFLGGFSGNTIYF

length: 14
V: TRBV4-3
size: .
J: TRBJ2-3
D: .
DNA: TGCGCCAGCAGCCCCGCACCAGGCAGAGATACGCAGTATTTT
CDR3: CASSPAPGRDTQYF

length: 15
V: TRBV10-2
size: .
J: TRBJ2-5
D: .
DNA: TGCGCCAGCAGTGAGTCGTCGGAGACTCAAGAGACCCAGTACTTC
CDR3: CASSESSETQETQYF

length: 14
V: TRBV6-5
size: .
J: TRBJ1-2
D: .
DNA: TGTGCCAGCACCGGGCGTCGGGGTGAGGGTGGCTACACCTTC
CDR3: CASTGRRGEGGYTF

length: 14
V: TRBV29-1
size: .
J: TRBJ2-3
D: .
DNA: TGCAGCGTTGAAAGGGGGGTTGGGACAGATACGCAGTATTTT
CDR3: CSVERGVGTDTQYF

length: 15
V: TRBV10-2
size: .
J: TRBJ2-1
D: .
DNA: TGCGCCAGCAGTCGGGACTCACCCACCTACAATGAGCAGTTCTTC
CDR3: CASSRDSPTYNEQFF

length: 17
V: TRBV2
size: few
J: TRBJ2-7
D: .
DNA: TGTGCCAGCAGTGGGTCCCGACTGACGGGGATTTCCTACGAGCAGTACTTC
CDR3: CASSGSRLTGISYEQYF

length: 16
V: TRBV9
size: .
J: TRBJ2-1
D: .
DNA: TGTGCCAGCAGCGTAGGTCCCTCGGGGCAATACAATGAGCAGTTCTTC
CDR3: CASSVGPSGQYNEQFF

length: 15
V: TRBV5-4
size: .
J: TRBJ2-5
D: .
DNA: TGTGCCAGCAGCTTTGCGGGGAGCTACCAAGAGACCCAGTACTTC
CDR3: CASSFAGSYQETQYF

length: 15
V: TRBV9
size: .
J: TRBJ1-3
D: .
DNA: TGTGCCAGCAGCGTCTCGGAAGGCACTGGAAACACCATATATTTT
CDR3: CASSVSEGTGNTIYF

length: 14
V: TRBV2
size: .
J: TRBJ2-7
D: .
DNA: TGTGCCAGCAGCGTCTCCGGCCCAAGATTAAAGCAGTACTTC
CDR3: CASSVSGPRLKQYF

length: 15
V: TRBV29-1
size: .
J: TRBJ2-6
D: TRBD2
DNA: TGCAGCGTGGGGGAGGGAGGGACTGGGGCCAACGTCCTGACTTTC
CDR3: CSVGEGGTGANVLTF

length: 15
V: TRBV6-6
size: once
J: TRBJ1-2
D: .
DNA: TGTGCCAGCAGTTACTCCTCGACATCCAACTATGGCTACACCTTC
CDR3: CASSYSSTSNYGYTF

length: 16
V: TRBV7-9
size: .
J: TRBJ2-3
D: .
DNA: TGTGCCAGCGGTCCCCGTAGCGGAGCGGTTGCAGATACGCAGTATTTT
CDR3: CASGPRSGAVADTQYF

length: 13
V: TRBV28
size: .
J: TRBJ1-1
D: .
DNA: TGTGCCAGCAGACCACAAGATGACACTGAAGCTTTCTTT
CDR3: CASRPQDDTEAFF

length: 16
V: TRBV6-5
size: .
J: TRBJ2-1
D: TRBD1
DNA: TGTGCCAGCAGTTCGGGAGGGACAGGGGGGTCGGATGAGCAGTTCTTC
CDR3: CASSSGGTGGSDEQFF

length: 13
V: TRBV19
size: .
J: TRBJ2-1
D: .
DNA: TGTGCCAGTAGTATTTCCAGGGCCGCTGAGCAGTTCTTC
CDR3: CASSISRAAEQFF